These 5 T cell receptor beta chains came from one sample sequenced in a study of T cell responses to AZD1222 COVID-19 vaccine. Sequencing used immunoSEQ multiplex PCR; TCRdb keeps in-frame clones, though not all of them. The sample yields around 88,000 clones, around 85% seen once. The starting material was peripheral blood, obtained on day 0 of AZD1222 vaccination. The receptors were gathered from an adult in good health.

The chain combines TRBV7-2 with TRBJ2-7; 7 bases are shared with TRBD1. Trimming took 1 base from V and 2 from J; bases not matched to a gene: 5. The CDR3 runs 15 residues. Per the germline V gene, CDR1 is SGHTA and CDR2 is FQGNSA. CDR3 DNA: TGTGCCAGCAGCTTAGGGCAGGGGGTAACCTACGAGCAGTACTTC. The encoded protein is CASSLGQGVTYEQYF.

This CDR3 is CASTPLESLNTEAFF. The CDR3 DNA sequence: TGTGCCAGCACCCCGCTTGAGAGCCTGAACACTGAAGCTTTCTTT. The chain combines TRBV6-6 with TRBJ1-1; D is undetermined. In germline, CDR1 is MNHNY, CDR2 SVGAGI (reference sequence). V lost 7 bases to trimming and J lost 0 bases, with 15 bases between them. The CDR3 totals 15 residues.

The chain employs TRBV7-9 and TRBJ2-1; the match to TRBD2 covers 7 bases. The ends lost 7 bases at V and 0 bases at J; junction bases unmatched: 9. CDR3 length: 16 residues. Germline CDR1 reads SEHNR; CDR2 reads FQNEAQ (reference sequence). In DNA form, the CDR3 reads TGTGCCAGCACCCCTATGGGAGGGAGCTCCTACAATGAGCAGTTCTTC. As protein: CASTPMGGSSYNEQFF.

Only one count was recorded for this clone. CDR3 amino acids: CASSPRDRRDYGYTF. The DNA of the CDR3 is TGTGCCAGCTCACCACGGGACAGACGGGACTATGGCTACACCTTC. The chain joins TRBV18 to TRBJ1-2; 7 bases are a match to TRBD1. With 1 base clipped from V and 3 bases from J, the junction kept 5 bases outside the gene matches. Germline CDR1 KGHSH, CDR2 LQKENI. This CDR3 region has 15 residues.

The chain couples TRBV28 to TRBJ1-2, with 7 bases fitting TRBD1. Looked up from germline, CDR1 is MDHEN and CDR2 is SYDVKM. V was pared by 2 bases and J by 5 bases, with 5 bases of the junction left unmatched. The CDR3 spans 14 residues. The CDR3 here is CASSLGQDFYGYTF. DNA of the CDR3: TGTGCCAGCAGTTTAGGACAGGATTTTTATGGCTACACCTTC.